One and the same sample provided the 17 T cell receptor beta chains below, sequenced in a study of early T cells in non-severe SARS-CoV-2 infection. TCRdb itself ran the 5' RACE reads through MiXCR, one entry per CDR3 protein. This sample has tens of thousands of distinct CDR3 sequences, with around 4.5% found just once. The sequencing input was whole blood. These receptors all stem from an adult who was a healthcare worker with PCR-confirmed SARS-CoV-2 infection or an uninfected control (not recorded which).

The table lists this clonotype with many counts. CDR3 in amino acids: CSAIPTLAGTQYF. In DNA form, the CDR3 reads TGCAGTGCTATTCCTACTTTAGCGGGGACCCAGTACTTC. The V gene is TRBV20-1, the J gene TRBJ2-5, with 7 bases lining up with TRBD2. Germline V gene sequence: CDR1 DFQATT, CDR2 SNEGSKA (reference sequence). V was pared by 4 bases and J by 7 bases, with 9 bases of the junction left unmatched. The CDR3 is 13 residues long.

This clonotype ranks as medium-sized. J is TRBJ1-2 and V is TRBV19, with D possibly matching TRBD1 (5 bases). The CDR3 totals 14 residues. Germline V gives CDR1 LNHDA, CDR2 SQIVND (reference sequence). V lost 7 bases and J 4 bases, leaving 16 bases between the germline ends. The CDR3 spells CASTGAAPTYGYTF. The DNA for the CDR3 is TGTGCCAGTACCGGGGCCGCGCCGACCTATGGCTACACCTTC.

This clonotype has more than one count but fewer than ten. The rearrangement joins TRBV28 to TRBJ2-3; D possibly uses TRBD1 or TRBD2 (5 bases each). CDR1 and CDR2 from the germline V gene are MDHEN and SYDVKM. V was pared by 5 bases and J by 6 bases, with 15 bases between. CDR3 length: 14 amino acids. CDR3 bases: TGTGCCAGCAGTCCCGGGACCTGGCGGGATACGCAGTATTTT. It yields the protein CASSPGTWRDTQYF.

This clonotype has at least ten counts. The chain recombines TRBV20-1 with TRBJ1-5; D is undetermined. Germline lookup yields CDR1 DFQATT and CDR2 SNEGSKA (reference sequence). Trimming shortened V by 3 bases and J by 4 bases, and 16 bases separated the two germline ends. The CDR3 is 15 amino acids. CDR3 DNA sequence: TGCAGTGCTAGTGGGCATTATTTGGGGAATCAGCCCCAGCATTTT. Translating gives CSASGHYLGNQPQHF.

The sample holds many counts of this clonotype. CDR3 DNA: TGTGCCAGCAGTGAAAACCCCAATCAGCCCCAGCATTTT. This codes for CASSENPNQPQHF. V is TRBV2 and J is TRBJ1-5; D is unclear. The CDR3 runs to 13 residues. V was cut by 2 bases and J by 3 bases, with 5 bases left in between. From germline, CDR1 is SNHLY and CDR2 FYNNEI.

This clonotype is categorized as medium-sized. J is TRBJ2-2 and V is TRBV20-1, with 8 bases matching TRBD2. The CDR3 covers 14 residues. The germline V gene encodes CDR1 DFQATT and CDR2 SNEGSKA (reference sequence). V lost 2 bases, J lost 6 bases, and 5 bases stayed unmatched. The CDR3 loop reads CSARHGGEPGELFF. In DNA, the CDR3 is TGCAGTGCTAGACACGGGGGGGAACCCGGGGAGCTGTTTTTT.

This clonotype was seen ten or more times. The chain links TRBV20-1 to TRBJ2-1; 10 bases are shared with TRBD1. The CDR3 is made up of 14 amino acids. The ends lost 1 base at V and 12 bases at J; junction bases unmatched: 9. The germline CDR1 and CDR2 sequences are DFQATT and SNEGSKA (reference sequence). CDR3 in amino acids: CSARGGTGADGQFF. The DNA of the CDR3 is TGCAGTGCTAGAGGGGGGACAGGGGCGGATGGGCAGTTCTTC.

This clonotype was detected ten times or more. This chain connects TRBV20-1 to TRBJ2-3; D is undetermined. V lost 1 base to trimming and J lost 0 bases, with 2 bases between them. Germline CDR1 reads DFQATT; CDR2 reads SNEGSKA (reference sequence). CDR3 length: 12 residues. The DNA for the CDR3 is TGCAGTGCTAGAGTCAGCACAGATACGCAGTATTTT. This codes for CSARVSTDTQYF.

At least ten counts were recorded for this clonotype. The V call is TRBV20-1, the J call TRBJ2-5; 10 positions agree with TRBD1. Germline V gene data show CDR1 as DFQATT and CDR2 as SNEGSKA (reference sequence). The J segment lost 5 bases and the V segment lost 3 bases, leaving 9 bases of the junction unmatched. This CDR3 has 15 residues. CDR3 nucleotide sequence: TGCAGTGCTAGGAAAATGGGACAGGGGTTGGAGACCCAGTACTTC. It yields the protein CSARKMGQGLETQYF.

This clonotype was detected ten times or more. V is TRBV9 and J is TRBJ2-2, with TRBD2 matching over 12 bases. V shed 4 bases, J shed 4 bases, and the junction held 5 bases outside the gene matches. Germline V gene data show CDR1 as SGDLS and CDR2 as YYNGEE. The CDR3 is 16 residues long. The CDR3 coding sequence is TGTGCCAGCAGCCCTCGACTAGCGGGGGCCACCGGGGAGCTGTTTTTT. Translating gives CASSPRLAGATGELFF.

As regards this clonotype: Since a much larger clone is just one base distant, this may be a read error. This chain links TRBV6-1 with TRBJ2-3; 7 bases are shared with TRBD1. CDR1 is MNHNS and CDR2 is SASEGT in the germline V gene. This CDR3 is built from 14 residues. The ends lost 3 bases at V and 9 bases at J; junction bases unmatched: 9. The DNA of the CDR3 is TGTGCCAGCAGTGATGAACAGGGGACGGAGACGCAGTATTTT. Translation: CASSDEQGTETQYF.

In its sample, this clonotype was seen many times. The gene calls are TRBV4-3 and TRBJ2-3, with 11 bases aligning to TRBD2. J gave up 4 bases and V 1 base, and 4 bases lay outside the gene matches. The germline CDR1 and CDR2 sequences are LGHNA and YSLEER. The length of the CDR3 is 16 residues. Here the CDR3 reads CASSQGNSGGADTQYF. CDR3 in DNA: TGCGCCAGCAGCCAAGGGAATAGCGGGGGGGCAGATACGCAGTATTTT.

At least ten counts were recorded for this clonotype. J is TRBJ1-2 and V is TRBV9; a possible D gene is TRBD1 (5 bases). The V end was cut by 3 bases, the J end by 5 bases, with 14 bases between. Per the germline V gene, CDR1 is SGDLS and CDR2 is YYNGEE. This CDR3 is 14 amino acids long. CDR3 protein: CASSATTGPYGYTF. CDR3 in DNA: TGTGCCAGCAGCGCCACTACAGGACCTTATGGCTACACCTTC. The complete variable domain, with remaining parts taken from reference TRBV9 and TRBJ1-2, reads DSGVTQTPKHLITATGQRVTLRCSPRSGDLSVYWYQQSLDQGLQFLIQYYNGEERAKGNILERFSAQQFPDLHSELNLSSLELGDSALYFCASSATTGPYGYTFGSGTRLTVV.

This clonotype was counted at least ten times. The CDR3 nucleotides read TGTGCCAGCAGGCGAAGACAGGGGGCGCGAGGTCAGCCCCAGCATTTT. Protein: CASRRRQGARGQPQHF. The V and J genes are TRBV28 and TRBJ1-5, with 10 bases lining up with TRBD1. V gave up 6 bases and J gave up 6 bases; unmatched junction bases: 11. The CDR3 length is 16 residues. From germline, CDR1 is MDHEN and CDR2 SYDVKM.

In its sample, this clonotype was seen many times. V and J are TRBV4-1 and TRBJ1-1; TRBD1 agrees at 7 bases. From germline, CDR1 is MGHRA and CDR2 YSYEKL. With 5 bases clipped from V and 1 base from J, the junction kept 7 bases outside the gene matches. This CDR3 contains 15 residues. The CDR3 nucleotides read TGCGCCAGCAGCATCACGGGACAGACGAACACTGAAGCTTTCTTT. Its protein product is CASSITGQTNTEAFF.

At least ten counts were recorded for this clonotype. The chain's CDR3 is CASSYGGAGNTIYF. Here the CDR3 DNA reads TGTGCCAGCAGTTACGGGGGAGCTGGAAACACCATATATTTT. V is TRBV6-5 and J is TRBJ1-3, with D tentatively TRBD1 (5 bases). The CDR3 length is 14 residues. V shed 2 bases and J shed 2 bases, with 7 bases lying between them. Looked up from germline, CDR1 is MNHEY and CDR2 is SVGAGI.

The chain has TRBV28 and TRBJ1-1, with 9 bases matching TRBD1. V was pared by 6 bases and J by 4 bases, with 9 bases of the junction left unmatched. The CDR3 contains 15 residues. Germline lookup yields CDR1 MDHEN and CDR2 SYDVKM. CDR3 amino acids: CASSPHRGQVTEAFF. For the CDR3, the DNA is TGTGCCAGCAGCCCGCACAGGGGGCAAGTCACTGAAGCTTTCTTT.